The 7 T cell receptor beta chains reported below all come from one sample, sequenced in a study of glioma-infiltrating T cells. Amplification of TCR alpha and beta CDR3 regions from RNA used iRepertoire nested multiplex PCR. TCRdb reprocessed the multiplex PCR reads via MiXCR and lists one record per CDR3 protein. Of under 200,000 distinct CDR3 sequences in the sample, 25% to 35% were seen once. The sequenced sample consisted of glioma tissue, nonneoplastic brain tissue, or PBMCs (not recorded which). Receptor source: a human donor with low-grade glioma or glioblastoma, undergoing nonglioma brain surgery, or in good health (not recorded which).

This clonotype was recorded at least ten times. The chain recombines TRBV7-3 with TRBJ2-7; D not resolved. CDR3 size: 14 residues. The ends were cut back, 5 bases at V and 6 bases at J, with 17 bases in the middle. Germline lookup yields CDR1 SGHTA and CDR2 FQGTGA. In DNA form, the CDR3 reads TGTGCCAGCAGCCCTACCCCCAATGTGGGCGAGCAGTACTTC. Its translation is CASSPTPNVGEQYF.

This clonotype was recorded many times. The chain is built from TRBV18 and TRBJ1-1, with 7 bases fitting TRBD1. CDR3 length: 15 amino acids. With 5 bases clipped from V and 1 base from J, the junction kept 7 bases outside the gene matches. Germline CDR1 KGHSH, CDR2 LQKENI. CDR3 sequence: CASSELQGRNTEAFF. The CDR3 region has the DNA TGTGCCAGCTCAGAGTTACAGGGGCGGAACACTGAAGCTTTCTTT.

This clonotype was recorded at least ten times. The V gene is TRBV24-1, the J gene TRBJ2-5; 8 nucleotides agree with TRBD1. Losses at the gene ends were 4 bases for V and 0 bases for J; bases not matched to a gene: 3. The CDR3 contains 15 residues. CDR1 is KGHDR, CDR2 SFDVKD, per germline. In DNA form, the CDR3 reads TGTGCCACCAGTGACCCGGGACAGGACCAAGAGACCCAGTACTTC. Translating gives CATSDPGQDQETQYF.

This clonotype was detected many times. The chain combines TRBV19 with TRBJ1-5; D gene ambiguous. V was clipped by 3 bases and J by 7 bases, with 10 bases between them. Germline V gene data show CDR1 as LNHDA and CDR2 as SQIVND (reference sequence). This CDR3 spans 13 amino acids. The CDR3: CASSIEGGQPQHF. As DNA, the CDR3 is TGTGCCAGTAGTATTGAGGGAGGACAGCCCCAGCATTTT.

Points on this clonotype: With a much larger clone just one base away, this may be a read error. The rearrangement links TRBV7-9 to TRBJ2-7, with D tentatively TRBD2 (5 bases). The DNA end is a closer match to TRBJ2-5, so the J assignment may be wrong. Germline V lookup: CDR1 SEHNR, CDR2 FQNEAQ (reference sequence). CDR3 size: 15 residues. CDR3 DNA sequence: TGTGCCAGCAGCTTAGTGACTACCACCCTGGAGACCCAGTACTTC. Translation: CASSLVTTTLETQYF.

This rearrangement joins TRBV6-6 to TRBJ2-2; unclear D gene. The germline V and J ends were trimmed by 6 bases and 0 bases, with 14 bases remaining between them. Germline V gene data show CDR1 as MNHNY and CDR2 as SVGAGI (reference sequence). CDR3 length: 16 amino acids. The chain's CDR3 is CASSLPGRTNTGELFF. CDR3 DNA sequence: TGTGCCAGCAGCCTACCCGGACGGACGAACACCGGGGAGCTGTTTTTT.

The chain is built from TRBV5-6 and TRBJ1-1; no clear D. Germline assignment: CDR1 SGHDT and CDR2 YYEEEE. This CDR3 comprises 13 residues. V lost 4 bases to trimming and J lost 1 base, with 8 bases between them. DNA for the CDR3: TGTGCCAGCAGCCCGCTCCAGAACACTGAAGCTTTCTTT. Protein sequence: CASSPLQNTEAFF.